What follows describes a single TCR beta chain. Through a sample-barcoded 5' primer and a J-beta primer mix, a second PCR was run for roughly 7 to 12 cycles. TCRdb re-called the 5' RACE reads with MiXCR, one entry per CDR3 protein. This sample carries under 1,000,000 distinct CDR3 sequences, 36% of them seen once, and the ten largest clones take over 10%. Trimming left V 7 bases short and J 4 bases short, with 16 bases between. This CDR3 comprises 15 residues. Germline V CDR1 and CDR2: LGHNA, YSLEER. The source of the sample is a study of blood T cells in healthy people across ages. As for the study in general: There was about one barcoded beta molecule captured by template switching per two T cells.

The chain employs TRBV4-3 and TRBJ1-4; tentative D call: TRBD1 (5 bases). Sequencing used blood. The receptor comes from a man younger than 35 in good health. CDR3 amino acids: CASNPSGDHNEKLFF. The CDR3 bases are TGCGCCAGCAACCCAAGTGGGGACCATAATGAAAAACTGTTTTTT.